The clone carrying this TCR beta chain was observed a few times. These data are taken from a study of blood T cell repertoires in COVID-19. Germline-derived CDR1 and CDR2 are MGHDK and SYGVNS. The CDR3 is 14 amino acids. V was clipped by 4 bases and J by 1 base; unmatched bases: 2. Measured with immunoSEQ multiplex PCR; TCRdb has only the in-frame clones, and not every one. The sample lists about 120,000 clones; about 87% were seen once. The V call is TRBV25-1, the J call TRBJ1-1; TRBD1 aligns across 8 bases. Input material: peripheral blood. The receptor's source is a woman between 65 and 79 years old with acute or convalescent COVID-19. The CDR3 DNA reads TGTGCCAGCAGTGCCACAGGGGGGAACACTGAAGCTTTCTTT. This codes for CASSATGGNTEAFF.